There are a few counts of the clone carrying this T cell receptor beta chain. The antigen is unknown. The data were taken from a study of CD8+ T cells in alopecia areata. After isolation, RNA underwent reverse transcription to generate cDNA as the sequencing template. The table came from immunoSEQ multiplex PCR; TCRdb's copy has only in-frame clones and leaves some out. Altogether 150,000 to 200,000 clones are present, 50% to 60% being singletons, with the ten largest covering roughly 15%. Overall study findings and caveats: Besides other cells, scalp samples also yield sequences of resident alphabeta T cells from normal skin. More clonal than normal scalp was lesional scalp, particularly alopecia totalis/universalis.

Alopecia areata patients provided lesional scalp punch biopsies and peripheral blood, both collected for the study. The TCR comes from a human donor with alopecia areata. This specimen consisted of CD4+ T cells sorted from blood, obtained at week 0.

The CDR3 loop reads CASSLGFGGANQPQHF. The CDR3 DNA reads as TGTGCCAGCAGCTTAGGTTTTGGGGGGGCGAATCAGCCCCAGCATTTT. The chain joins TRBV7-8 to TRBJ1-5, with a possible D match to TRBD1 (6 bases). The CDR3 contains 16 residues. Trimming shortened V by 1 base and J by 4 bases, and 14 bases separated the two germline ends. Germline CDR1 is SGHVS and CDR2 is FQNEAQ.